The T cell receptor beta chain under discussion was sequenced for a study of shared clonotypes between healthy human individuals. Background on the study: The donor group consisted of a couple of women and three men, aged 18 to 49.

In germline, CDR1 is MDHEN, CDR2 SYDVKM. With 6 bases clipped from V and 0 bases from J, the junction kept 1 base outside the gene matches. This CDR3 comprises 13 residues. Produced via immunoSEQ multiplex PCR; TCRdb's table is partial and in-frame only. The data hold about 2.3 million clones, with less than 95% observed a single time. The chain joins TRBV28 to TRBJ2-7, with TRBD2 matching 8 bases. The receptor was derived from a man younger than 35 in good health. Some clones in this sample may be carry-over from other donors' samples. Sequenced input: naive CD4+ T cells from PBMCs. Subset given: CD45RA+ positively selected. CDR3 sequence reads: CASRLAASYEQYF. The CDR3 coding sequence is TGTGCCAGCAGACTAGCGGCCTCCTACGAGCAGTACTTC.